Below are 29 T cell receptor beta chains sequenced from a single sample in a study of cytomegalovirus exposure and HLA in healthy donors. PCR used 60 Vbeta primers and 13 Jbeta primers. TCRdb's table, derived via immunoSEQ multiplex PCR, lists solely in-frame clones and lacks some. The table shows 150,000 to 200,000 clones, with around 75% occurring only once. Sequenced material: PBMCs. These receptors were taken from a woman between 50 and 59 years old in good health and CMV-seronegative.

The chain joins TRBV4-2 to TRBJ2-1; weak D call: TRBD2 (6 bases). Germline values: CDR1 LGHNA, CDR2 YNFKEQ. The CDR3 runs 15 residues. Trimming left V 4 bases short and J 3 bases short, with 13 bases between. The CDR3 sequence is CASSPRVADYNEQFF. The DNA for the CDR3 is TGTGCCAGCAGCCCCCGGGTAGCGGACTACAATGAGCAGTTCTTC.

The chain carries TRBV10-3 and TRBJ2-1; TRBD2 might be the D (5 bases). Deletions cut 4 bases from V and 5 bases from J, with 12 bases between. The CDR3 length is 14 residues. In germline, CDR1 is ENHRY, CDR2 SYGVKD. This CDR3 reads CAISVSVGNNEQFF. CDR3 in DNA: TGTGCCATCAGTGTCTCCGTCGGGAACAATGAGCAGTTCTTC.

This chain connects TRBV7-3 to TRBJ2-1; 8 nucleotides agree with TRBD2. The V gene end was trimmed by 0 bases and the J gene end by 1 base; junction bases not matched to a gene: 8. The CDR3 runs to 18 residues. Germline V lookup: CDR1 SGHTA, CDR2 FQGTGA. CDR3 DNA: TGTGCCAGCAGCTTAACGGCTAAGAGCGGGAGTTCCTACAATGAGCAGTTCTTC. Amino acid sequence: CASSLTAKSGSSYNEQFF. The full variable domain, completed using reference TRBV7-3 and TRBJ2-1, is GAGVSQTPSNKVTEKGKYVELRCDPISGHTALYWYRQSLGQGPEFLIYFQGTGAADDSGLPNDRFFAVRPEGSVSTLKIQRTERGDSAVYLCASSLTAKSGSSYNEQFFGPGTRLTVL.

The chain carries TRBV2 and TRBJ2-3; the D is unclear. The V and J ends lost 6 bases and 2 bases respectively, with 3 bases between them. Looked up from germline, CDR1 is SNHLY and CDR2 is FYNNEI. The CDR3 runs 11 residues. CDR3 amino acids: CASRYTDTQYF. In nucleotides, the CDR3 is TGTGCCAGCAGGTACACAGATACGCAGTATTTT.

The J gene is TRBJ2-4, the V gene TRBV18; 13 bases match TRBD2. With V trimmed by 10 bases and J by 1 base, 4 bases remained unmatched. This CDR3 contains 15 residues. Germline V CDR1 and CDR2: KGHSH, LQKENI. The CDR3 reads CATTTSGGAKNIQYF. In DNA, the CDR3 is TGTGCCACCACGACTAGCGGGGGGGCCAAAAACATTCAGTACTTC. Variable domain in full (rest from reference TRBV18 and TRBJ2-4): NAGVMQNPRHLVRRRGQEARLRCSPMKGHSHVYWYRQLPEEGLKFMVYLQKENIIDESGMPKERFSAEFPKEGPSILRIQQVVRGDSAAYFCATTTSGGAKNIQYFGAGTRLSVL.

Many counts were recorded for this clone. The chain uses TRBV2 and TRBJ2-7; D is possibly TRBD2 (6 bases). CDR1 is SNHLY and CDR2 is FYNNEI in the germline V gene. The CDR3 has 13 residues. The ends were cut back, 6 bases at V and 3 bases at J, with 12 bases in the middle. CDR3 loop: CASSPVGSYEQYF. CDR3 coding DNA: TGTGCCAGCAGCCCAGTCGGGAGCTACGAGCAGTACTTC.

The chain couples TRBV7-9 to TRBJ2-7; no definite D call. V lost 5 bases and J 5 bases, leaving 25 bases between the germline ends. CDR1 is SEHNR and CDR2 is FQNEAQ in the germline V gene (reference sequence). The CDR3 spans 17 residues. The CDR3 loop is CASSPRRRHGMVNEQYF. The CDR3 DNA sequence: TGTGCCAGCAGCCCCCGGCGCAGACACGGAATGGTTAACGAGCAGTACTTC.

The chain has TRBV4-1 and TRBJ2-1, with D possibly matching TRBD2 (6 bases). The V end was cut by 1 base, the J end by 12 bases, with 16 bases between. CDR3 length: 14 residues. In germline, CDR1 is MGHRA, CDR2 YSYEKL. In nucleotides, the CDR3 is TGCGCCAGCAGCCAAGCCGGCGGGGACGGCAGGCAGTTCTTC. This codes for CASSQAGGDGRQFF.

This chain joins TRBV29-1 and TRBJ2-3, with D uncertain. The V end was cut by 4 bases, the J end by 5 bases, with 7 bases between. Looked up from germline, CDR1 is SQVTM and CDR2 is ANQGSEA. The CDR3 runs 11 residues. CDR3 sequence (DNA): TGCAGCGTTGCTGGCCTAGATACGCAGTATTTT. Its protein product is CSVAGLDTQYF.

V gene TRBV7-2 combines with J gene TRBJ2-1; 10 bases match TRBD1. Losses at the gene ends were 3 bases for V and 8 bases for J; bases not matched to a gene: 1. Per the germline V gene, CDR1 is SGHTA and CDR2 is FQGNSA. The CDR3 covers 13 residues. The chain's CDR3 is CASSLTGGYEQFF. The CDR3 DNA sequence: TGTGCCAGCAGCTTGACAGGGGGCTATGAGCAGTTCTTC.

V gene TRBV11-2 combines with J gene TRBJ2-3; 7 bases fit TRBD1. The CDR3 has 14 residues. CDR1 and CDR2 (germline): SGHAT, FQNNGV. V was clipped by 2 bases and J by 8 bases; unmatched bases: 7. CDR3 protein: CASSLSLGGGTQYF. CDR3 nucleotides: TGTGCCAGCAGCTTATCGCTAGGGGGCGGTACGCAGTATTTT.

This clone was counted only a few times. The rearrangement links TRBV10-3 to TRBJ1-5; D unclear. In germline, CDR1 is ENHRY, CDR2 SYGVKD. The CDR3 consists of 13 residues. Trimming cost V 0 bases and J 8 bases, with 8 bases left between them. The CDR3 sequence is CAISESRSEPQHF. Here the CDR3 DNA reads TGTGCCATCAGTGAGTCGAGATCGGAGCCCCAGCATTTT.

This chain connects TRBV4-3 to TRBJ2-3, with 7 bases fitting TRBD1. This CDR3 has 13 residues. CDR1 is LGHNA and CDR2 is YSLEER in the germline V gene. V gave up 3 bases and J gave up 8 bases; unmatched junction bases: 5. CDR3 DNA sequence: TGCGCCAGCAGCCAGTTACAGGGGTTTACGCAGTATTTT. It encodes CASSQLQGFTQYF.

The V call is TRBV5-4, the J call TRBJ2-2; a weak D match, TRBD2 (6 bases). Germline V gene data show CDR1 as SGHNT and CDR2 as YYREEE (reference sequence). This CDR3 contains 16 residues. V shed 0 bases and J shed 1 base, with 10 bases lying between them. Here the CDR3 reads CASSLGLARNTGELFF. The CDR3 region has the DNA TGTGCCAGCAGCTTGGGGCTAGCGCGGAACACCGGGGAGCTGTTTTTT.

This clone has more than one count but fewer than ten. The chain is built from TRBV6-6 and TRBJ2-7; 7 positions match TRBD1. Germline V gives CDR1 MNHNY, CDR2 SVGAGI (reference sequence). V shed 7 bases and J 3 bases; nucleotides not matched to a gene: 6. This CDR3 spans 13 amino acids. CDR3 protein: CASNTQGRYEQYF. The CDR3 bases are TGTGCCAGCAACACACAGGGGCGCTACGAGCAGTACTTC.

This clone was recorded once. The chain carries TRBV7-2 and TRBJ2-7; no clear D gene. Germline CDR1 reads SGHTA; CDR2 reads FQGNSA. The CDR3 covers 13 residues. Trimming removed 4 bases from V and 4 bases from J, with 11 bases in between. This chain's CDR3 is CASSSSVVYEQYF. The CDR3, as DNA: TGTGCCAGCAGCTCGAGCGTAGTATACGAGCAGTACTTC.

This chain connects TRBV6-5 to TRBJ1-1; D remains unclear. The CDR3 loop spans 13 amino acids. Germline lookup yields CDR1 MNHEY and CDR2 SVGAGI. V shed 6 bases and J shed 7 bases, with 15 bases lying between them. The CDR3 nucleotides read TGTGCCAGCAGCAGGACTTATCGGTATGAAGCTTTCTTT. The encoded protein is CASSRTYRYEAFF.

This rearrangement joins TRBV5-8 to TRBJ2-4, with TRBD2 as a possible D gene (6 bases). Trimming pared 4 bases from V and 3 bases from J, leaving 20 bases between. The CDR3 has 17 residues. Germline CDR1 and CDR2: SGHTS and YDEGEE. The DNA of the CDR3 is TGTGCCAGCAGCACGGGGGAAGGGTTTCGAGGCAAAAACATTCAGTACTTC. It encodes CASSTGEGFRGKNIQYF.

The chain carries TRBV29-1 and TRBJ2-1; 9 bases are shared with TRBD1. After removal of 5 bases from V and 7 bases from J, the junction contained 18 bases not matched to a gene. Germline V gives CDR1 SQVTM, CDR2 ANQGSEA. CDR3 length: 17 amino acids. The CDR3 DNA follows: TGCAGCGTTAATGGTAGGGGGGACAGGGTAGGGTTGAATGAGCAGTTCTTC. It translates to CSVNGRGDRVGLNEQFF.

The chain is built from TRBV14 and TRBJ1-1; maybe TRBD1 (6 bases). Germline V gene sequence: CDR1 SGHDN, CDR2 FVKESK. The CDR3 totals 15 residues. V shed 0 bases and J shed 5 bases, with 13 bases lying between them. CDR3 protein: CASSQDPQGKTEAFF. In DNA form, the CDR3 reads TGTGCCAGCAGCCAAGATCCACAGGGAAAGACTGAAGCTTTCTTT. Complete variable domain (other parts from reference TRBV14 and TRBJ1-1): EAGVTQFPSHSVIEKGQTVTLRCDPISGHDNLYWYRRVMGKEIKFLLHFVKESKQDESGMPNNRFLAERTGGTYSTLKVQPAELEDSGVYFCASSQDPQGKTEAFFGQGTRLTVV.

The chain uses TRBV5-4 and TRBJ1-6, with 8 positions matching TRBD1. The CDR3 has 19 amino acids. Germline assignment: CDR1 SGHNT and CDR2 YYREEE (reference sequence). Trimming took 6 bases from V and 0 from J; bases not matched to a gene: 14. The CDR3 DNA follows: TGTGCCAGCACCACGTTACAGACAGGGGCAAGCTCCTATAATTCACCCCTCCACTTT. Protein sequence: CASTTLQTGASSYNSPLHF.

V and J are TRBV7-3 and TRBJ2-5, with TRBD2 matching 8 bases. V gave up 0 bases and J gave up 5 bases; unmatched junction bases: 5. The CDR3 is 15 amino acids. The germline V gene has CDR1 SGHTA and CDR2 FQGTGA. CDR3 sequence (DNA): TGTGCCAGCAGCTTAACCCCAGCGGGAGTGGAGACCCAGTACTTC. Its translation: CASSLTPAGVETQYF.

The rearrangement uses TRBV7-9 and TRBJ1-2; 7 bases are a match to TRBD1. The CDR3 contains 12 residues. CDR1 and CDR2 from the germline V gene are SEHNR and FQNEAQ (reference sequence). V dropped 6 bases and J dropped 2; count of bases not matched to a gene: 0. CDR3 region: CASRGGNYGYTF. The CDR3, as DNA: TGTGCCAGCAGAGGGGGCAACTATGGCTACACCTTC.

This chain links TRBV27 with TRBJ2-1; D ambiguous. The CDR3 runs to 12 residues. Deletions cut 8 bases from V and 8 bases from J, with 13 bases between. Germline V CDR1 and CDR2: MNHEY, SMNVEV (reference sequence). The CDR3 region has the DNA TGTGCCAGCTCTCACACACCGCATGAGCAGTTCTTC. Protein product: CASSHTPHEQFF.

The chain uses TRBV7-9 and TRBJ2-7; TRBD1 matches 7 bases. The CDR3 length is 17 residues. The ends lost 5 bases at V and 0 bases at J; junction bases unmatched: 13. CDR1 and CDR2 (germline): SEHNR, FQNEAQ (reference sequence). This CDR3 is CASSHTPPGQSSYEQYF. The CDR3 DNA is TGTGCCAGCAGCCACACCCCTCCGGGACAGAGCTCCTACGAGCAGTACTTC.

The V gene is TRBV7-6, the J gene TRBJ1-4; D remains unclear. Trimming cost V 6 bases and J 0 bases, with 8 bases left between them. The CDR3 extends over 14 amino acids. Germline-derived CDR1 and CDR2 are SGHVS and FNYEAQ. In nucleotides, the CDR3 is TGTGCCAGCAGTAGAACGGCAACTAATGAAAAACTGTTTTTT. It translates to CASSRTATNEKLFF.

The chain combines TRBV6-6 with TRBJ1-1; D remains ambiguous. There are 14 residues in the CDR3. V lost 4 bases and J 2 bases, leaving 11 bases between the germline ends. CDR1 and CDR2 (germline): MNHNY, SVGAGI (reference sequence). The CDR3 DNA reads as TGTGCCAGCAGTTCTGGGAGGATTAACACTGAAGCTTTCTTT. Its protein product is CASSSGRINTEAFF.

This clone was seen only once. V usage is TRBV19 and J usage is TRBJ1-5, with unresolved D. The V end was cut by 1 base, the J end by 3 bases, with 10 bases between. The CDR3 is 15 residues long. In germline, CDR1 is LNHDA, CDR2 SQIVND (reference sequence). This CDR3 is CASSIGGSNNQPQHF. Written as DNA, the CDR3 is TGTGCCAGTAGTATAGGAGGGAGCAACAATCAGCCCCAGCATTTT.

V is TRBV4-2 and J is TRBJ1-3, with a weak D call TRBD1 (5 bases). Trimming took 1 base from V and 4 from J, leaving 8 bases between them. The length of the CDR3 is 14 residues. Germline V gives CDR1 LGHNA, CDR2 YNFKEQ. CDR3 nucleotides: TGTGCCAGCAGCCAAGGGCAGGGAGGAAACACCATATATTTT. Translated: CASSQGQGGNTIYF.